This T cell receptor (beta chain) came from a study of T-cell reconstitution after alpha-beta-depleted transplantation in children. Findings of the study overall: Some patients' high day-60 TCRbeta diversity was attributed to recipient cells surviving conditioning. Newly produced T cells mostly provided counts and TCRbeta diversity after one year, as hyperexpanded clones declined. Expanded clones from the graft, numbering several hundred, reportedly supplied alpha-beta T cells about two months after transplant.

V shed 2 bases and J shed 5 bases, with 12 bases lying between them. The CDR3 loop spans 15 amino acids. Germline values: CDR1 KGHSH, CDR2 LQKENI. Unique molecular identifiers featured in how the TCRbeta library was prepared. MiXCR, run by TCRdb on the PCR reads, gives a single entry per CDR3 protein. The sample lists approximately 500,000 distinct CDR3 sequences, roughly 27% seen once, with around a third in the top ten. Points on this clonotype: Its specificity is unknown.

This chain uses TRBV18 with TRBJ1-4; D gene uncertain. The sequences come from PBMCs, collected before TCRalphabeta/CD19-depleted stem cell transplant. The receptor's source is a boy less than two years old with Wiskott-Aldrich syndrome, due to receive a stem cell transplant. CDR3 sequence reads: CASSPLPDINEKLFF. CDR3 DNA: TGTGCCAGCTCACCATTGCCCGACATAAATGAAAAACTGTTTTTT.